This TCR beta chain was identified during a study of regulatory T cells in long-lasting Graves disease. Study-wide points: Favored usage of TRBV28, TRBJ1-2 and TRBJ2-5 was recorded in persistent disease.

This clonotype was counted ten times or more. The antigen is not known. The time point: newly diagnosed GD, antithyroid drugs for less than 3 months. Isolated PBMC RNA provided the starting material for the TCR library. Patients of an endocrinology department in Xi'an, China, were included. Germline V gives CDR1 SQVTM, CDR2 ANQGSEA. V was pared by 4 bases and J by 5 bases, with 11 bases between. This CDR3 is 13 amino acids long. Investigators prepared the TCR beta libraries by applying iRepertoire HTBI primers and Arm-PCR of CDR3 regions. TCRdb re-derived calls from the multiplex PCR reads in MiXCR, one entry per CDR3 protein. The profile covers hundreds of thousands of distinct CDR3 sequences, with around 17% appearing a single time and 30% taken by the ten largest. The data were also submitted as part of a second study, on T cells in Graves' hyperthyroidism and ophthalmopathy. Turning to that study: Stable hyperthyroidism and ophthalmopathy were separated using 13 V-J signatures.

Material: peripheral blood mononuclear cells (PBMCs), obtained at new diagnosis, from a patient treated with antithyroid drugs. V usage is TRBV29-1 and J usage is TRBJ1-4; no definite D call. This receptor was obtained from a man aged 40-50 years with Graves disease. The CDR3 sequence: CSVGVTVNEKLFF. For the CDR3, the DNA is TGCAGCGTTGGTGTTACGGTCAATGAAAAACTGTTTTTT.